A selection of T cell receptor beta chains follows, all from one sample in a study of memory CD4+ T cells and cytomegalovirus serostatus. Data came from immunoSEQ multiplex PCR; TCRdb stores just in-frame clones and leaves some out. Here the sample spans under 85,000 clones, roughly 78% being singletons. Sequences were obtained from memory CD4+ T cells from blood. These receptors were collected from an adult in good health and CMV-seropositive. Both conserved end residues are trimmed from each CDR3.

>TRBJ1-1|TRBV28
ASSLFMNTEAF
>TRBJ2-2|TRBV4-2
ASSPPQPEISTGELF
>TRBJ2-3|TRBV18
ASSPSNRQAGFPLTSTDTQY
>TRBJ2-1|TRBV6-1
ASRDGTGEYNEQF
>TRBJ1-4|TRBV6-5
ASSSPRGGNEKLF
>TRBJ1-2|TRBV10-3
AIRPRGIGYGYT
>TRBJ2-1|TRBV13
ASSRGFSKRPYNEQF
>TRBJ1-1|TRBV2
ASSASAGGVTEAF
>TRBJ2-1|TRBV5-1
ASSITGAPSYNEQF
>TRBJ1-1|TRBV28
ASSPDGNTEAF
>TRBJ1-6|TRBV11-2
ASSLGIGENSPLH
>TRBJ1-6|TRBV28
ASVQPNRSALH
>TRBJ2-2|TRBV30
ALRTENTGELF
>TRBJ2-3|TRBV10-3
AISEQRESDTQY
>TRBJ1-5|TRBV7-8
ASSLGDSLYQPQH
>TRBJ2-5|TRBV7-2
ASSPQETQY
>TRBJ1-1|TRBV5-6
ASSSRPGGNTEAF
>TRBJ2-1|TRBV11-2
ASLSAGEGQF